This T cell receptor beta chain was sequenced for a study of breast tumors, draining lymph nodes, adjacent tissues. Study results and caveats: Tumor and nontumor repertoires were significantly more similar in luminal-like than in basal-like breast cancer. Tumor T cell lymph node origin was a supported hypothesis, not proven. Tumor TCR diversity was below lymph nodes but above nontumor tissue.

As concerns this clonotype: The antigen remains unidentified.

Deletions cut 8 bases from V and 6 bases from J, with 17 bases between. The CDR3 sequence is 14 residues long. Germline CDR1 and CDR2: SGHRS and YFSETQ. Breast cancer patients provided tissue from their axillary draining lymph nodes. TCRdb re-analysed the multiplex PCR reads in MiXCR, keeping a single row per CDR3 protein. The sample shows 150,000 to 250,000 distinct CDR3 sequences, approximately 31% of them seen only once. The sequence came from a female donor with breast cancer. Some clones in this sample may be carry-over from other donors' samples. The rearrangement uses TRBV5-1 and TRBJ2-2; D is perhaps TRBD2 (7 bases). Sequencing was done on a sample of axillary lymph node tissue. The CDR3 DNA reads TGCGCCAGTGGGGGGGCGTACTTATCCGGGGAGCTGTTTTTT. This codes for CASGGAYLSGELFF.